This T cell receptor beta chain was recovered during a study of blood T cell repertoires in COVID-19 (dated by TCRdb to 2018 to 2020). Describing the broader study: Samples covering the acute and convalescent phases of COVID-19 were provided by collaborators in the United States, Italy and Spain. The material from the prospective study consisted of cDNA or gDNA derived from T cells, B-cell-depleted T cells, or PBMCs. Deeply sampled blood TCRbeta repertoires from subjects exposed to, actively infected with, or recovered from COVID-19 were included in the dataset. A freely available public database, intended as a resource for researchers studying the immune response to SARS-CoV-2, is where the repertoires were released. Samples were obtained from the ongoing ImmuneRACE study (first 160 participants) and from about 1,300 subjects provided by 6 global collaborators. Nearly every sample came with metadata listing a de-identified subject ID, COVID-19 status, age in years and sex. Where available, HLA class I and class II types were taken from metadata supplied by the sample provider and were not determined by assay-based typing.

The study at large found these results: The amount of clinical and demographic metadata varied by source and participant and was provided uncurated.

The collaborating institutions used their own protocols to collect whole blood in K2EDTA tubes. For TCRbeta analysis, collaborator samples were shipped as frozen whole blood, as isolated PBMCs, or as DNA extracted from either sample type. CDR1 and CDR2 were assigned from the germline V gene (reference sequence) as MNHEY and SMNVEV. The CDR3 numbers 16 residues from cysteine through phenylalanine. The entry retains the CDR3 DNA only, 48 bases that are in frame from base 1. Trimming removed 3 bases from V and 1 base from J, leaving 12 bases between the germline ends. The immunoSEQ Assay, a bias-controlled multiplex PCR, was used to amplify TCRbeta CDR3 regions from genomic DNA. Per the source publication's procedure: Within the assay, amplification of reference gene primers was used to estimate how many nucleated cells each sample contained. To quantify the absolute abundance of each unique TCRbeta CDR3 rearrangement, sequence reads were collapsed and filtered. For each sample, productive Simpson clonality was calculated as the square root of Simpson's diversity index over productive rearrangements. This immuneACCESS table, as held by TCRdb, lists in-frame sequences with V and J called but not all clones. Of the missing ones, under half trace to an unresolved V gene in checked studies; the others have no known cause. Clonal size and the V and J genes are those of that table, whereas D and trimming came from the DNA. The sample contains about 230,000 clones, around 83% of them found a single time. The top ten clonotypes cover 4.5% to 7% of the sample.

Details on this clone: Its antigen specificity is not known. Base qualities were left out, and no much larger clone turns up one base away.

The TCR originated in a man older than 75 with acute or convalescent COVID-19. The sequenced material came from peripheral blood. Recombination connected TRBV27 to TRBJ2-2; perhaps TRBD2 is the D gene, with 6 bases matching. The CDR3 protein is CASSFYGTLNTGELFF. The DNA sequence is as follows: TGTGCCAGCAGTTTTTATGGGACTCTGAACACCGGGGAGCTGTTTTTT.